One sample yielded the 12 T cell receptor beta chains listed below, sequenced in a study of vaccination effects on CD4 cells after COVID-19. Peptide-pool stimulation followed by sequencing identified expanded antigen-specific CD4+ clonotypes in the ViraFEST assay. Following culture for approximately ten days, CD4+ T cells were isolated. PCR confirmed that the person was infected with SARS-CoV-2 between March and December 2020. Their antigens remain unidentified. Here immunoSEQ multiplex PCR was the method, and the copy in TCRdb shows in-frame clones only, minus some. Here the sample spans 63,000 or so clones, 65% to 75% being singletons. The sequences come from CD4+ T cells from PBMCs cultured with HIV peptides, collected before COVID-19 vaccination. Subset given: HIV-1 Nef peptide pool negative control/reference culture. The receptors originated from a human donor who had a prior SARS-CoV-2 infection.

The rearrangement links TRBV25-1 to TRBJ1-4, with D possibly being TRBD1 (5 bases). The germline gives CDR1 MGHDK, CDR2 SYGVNS. Trimming left V 3 bases short and J 7 bases short, with 12 bases between. CDR3 length: 14 amino acids. The CDR3 reads CASSDDRDSEKLFF. The DNA of the CDR3 is TGTGCCAGCAGTGATGATCGGGACTCTGAAAAACTGTTTTTT.

Notes on this clone: This sample includes further DNA sequences coding for the same CDR3. V and J are TRBV6-5 and TRBJ2-7, with TRBD1 identical over 10 bases. J lost 0 bases, V lost 8 bases, and 4 bases had no gene match. CDR1 and CDR2 from the germline V gene are MNHEY and SVGAGI. The CDR3 is made up of 14 amino acids. Written as DNA, the CDR3 is TGTGCCAGCCGGGGACAGGGGAGCTCCTACGAGCAGTACTTC. Translated, it gives CASRGQGSSYEQYF.

This clone is classed as medium-sized. The genes are TRBV30 and TRBJ1-3, with D unresolved. CDR1 GTSNPN and CDR2 SVGIG come from the germline V gene (reference sequence). CDR3 length: 15 residues. V lost 1 base and J 3 bases, leaving 13 bases between the germline ends. In nucleotides, the CDR3 is TGTGCCTGGAGTGACAAACAGTTTCTTGGAAACACCATATATTTT. The encoded protein is CAWSDKQFLGNTIYF.

The genes are TRBV3-1 (or the pseudogene TRBV3-2) and TRBJ1-1; 9 nucleotides agree with TRBD1. The CDR3 covers 15 residues. The V segment lost 2 bases and the J segment 8 bases; nucleotides outside the gene matches: 9. The germline CDR1 and CDR2 sequences are LGHDT and YNNKEL (reference sequence). Written as DNA, the CDR3 is TGTGCCAGCAGCCAATCTGGGACAGGGAACGTGGAAGCTTTCTTT. Amino acids: CASSQSGTGNVEAFF.

The sample holds a few counts of this clone. This chain links TRBV7-9 with TRBJ1-1, with no clear D. The CDR3 has 13 amino acids. Trimming shortened V by 3 bases and J by 1 base, and 6 bases separated the two germline ends. Germline V gives CDR1 SEHNR, CDR2 FQNEAQ (reference sequence). CDR3 sequence reads: CASSLEANTEAFF. The CDR3 nucleotides read TGTGCCAGCAGCTTGGAGGCGAACACTGAAGCTTTCTTT.

This chain uses TRBV30 with TRBJ1-5, with D uncertain. Germline V gene data show CDR1 as GTSNPN and CDR2 as SVGIG (reference sequence). Trimming cost V 0 bases and J 2 bases, with 8 bases left between them. The CDR3 has 14 amino acids. DNA for the CDR3: TGTGCCTGGAGTGTACAGCAGGGCAATCAGCCCCAGCATTTT. Amino acid sequence: CAWSVQQGNQPQHF.

The J gene is TRBJ2-7, the V gene TRBV5-3, with a tentative D call TRBD2 (6 bases). TRBV5-3 belongs to the ORF category, with a function that is uncertain. The CDR3 consists of 13 residues. The V end was cut by 1 base, the J end by 4 bases, with 9 bases between. CDR3 DNA: TGTGCCAGAAGCTTGATCGGGGGATACGAGCAGTACTTC. Protein: CARSLIGGYEQYF.

J is TRBJ1-2 and V is TRBV19; no clear D. Germline V gene lookup returns CDR1 LNHDA and CDR2 SQIVND (reference sequence). The V end was cut by 3 bases, the J end by 5 bases, with 7 bases between. CDR3 length: 12 amino acids. This CDR3 is CASSMLGYGYTF. CDR3 DNA: TGTGCCAGTAGTATGTTGGGGTATGGCTACACCTTC. The full variable domain, with the rest looked up from reference TRBV19 and TRBJ1-2, is DGGITQSPKYLFRKEGQNVTLSCEQNLNHDAMYWYRQDPGQGLRLIYYSQIVNDFQKGDIAEGYSVSREKKESFPLTVTSAQKNPTAFYLCASSMLGYGYTFGSGTRLTVV.

The chain combines TRBV11-3 with TRBJ2-5; TRBD2 matches at 10 bases. CDR1 is SGHNT and CDR2 is YENEEA in the germline V gene. The trim removed 4 bases at V and 4 bases at J, leaving 9 bases unmatched. The CDR3 contains 16 residues. The CDR3 sequence is CASSSLAGGHGETQYF. As DNA, the CDR3 is TGTGCCAGCAGCTCCTTAGCGGGAGGCCATGGAGAGACCCAGTACTTC.

The chain is built from TRBV5-4 and TRBJ1-4; 10 nucleotides line up with TRBD1. CDR3 size: 15 residues. The trim removed 4 bases at V and 8 bases at J, leaving 8 bases unmatched. The germline V gene encodes CDR1 SGHNT and CDR2 YYREEE (reference sequence). The chain's CDR3 is CASSLFGTGEEKLFF. CDR3 sequence (DNA): TGTGCCAGCAGCCTCTTTGGGACAGGGGAGGAAAAACTGTTTTTT.

The chain combines TRBV29-1 with TRBJ2-3; a possible D gene is TRBD1 (5 bases). The CDR3 is 12 amino acids. Between the trimmed V and J ends, which lost 8 bases and 2 bases, there was a span of 11 bases. The V gene's germline CDR1 is SQVTM and CDR2 ANQGSEA. The CDR3 sequence: CSIVGDTDTQYF. CDR3 bases: TGCAGCATAGTAGGGGACACAGATACGCAGTATTTT.

The chain recombines TRBV7-3 with TRBJ2-1; TRBD2 is a possible D gene (6 bases). The V gene's germline CDR1 is SGHTA and CDR2 FQGTGA. The CDR3 spans 18 residues. The V end was cut by 2 bases, the J end by 0 bases, with 17 bases between. DNA of the CDR3: TGTGCCAGCAGCTTAGAAGGGTCGGGACTGGGCTCCTACAATGAGCAGTTCTTC. It encodes CASSLEGSGLGSYNEQFF.